These 18 T cell receptor beta chains came from one sample sequenced in a study of blood T cell repertoires in COVID-19 (dated by TCRdb to about 2020). The protocol used for the library was the immunoSEQ multiplex PCR assay. Imported from immuneACCESS, the table was reduced by TCRdb to in-frame sequences with V and J called. These copies leave out some clones; in studies compared against another copy, an unresolved V gene accounts for under half, and the cause of the remainder is not known. Recorded for this sample are roughly 350,000 clones; about 89% of them occurred a single time. Of the sample, over 6% falls within the top ten clones. Source material: peripheral blood. The receptor source for this set is a woman between 50 and 59 years old with COVID-19, enrolled during active disease.

Points on this clone: Sequence at one end of the junction differs from germline and may be a read error. This same CDR3 is encoded by further DNA sequences in the sample. CDR3 residues: CAPRGRGEAYNEQFF. CDR3 nucleotide sequence: TGCGCCCCCAGGGGGAGGGGGGAGGCCTACAATGAGCAGTTCTTC. The J gene is TRBJ2-1, the V gene TRBV24-1; D tentatively reads TRBD1 or TRBD2 (7 bases each). The germline V gene encodes CDR1 KGHDR and CDR2 SFDVKD. CDR3 size: 15 residues.

V gene TRBV27 combines with J gene TRBJ1-6; D might be TRBD1 (5 bases). V was pared by 4 bases and J by 13 bases, with 11 bases between. Germline assignment: CDR1 MNHEY and CDR2 SMNVEV (reference sequence). The CDR3 covers 12 residues. The CDR3 bases are TGTGCCAGCAGTTCCAGGGTCCCCCCCCTCCACTTT. This codes for CASSSRVPPLHF.

CDR3: CASSQVGSRSYNEQFF. The CDR3 coding sequence is TGTGCCAGCAGCCAGGTCGGGAGTAGGTCCTACAATGAGCAGTTCTTC. The rearrangement links TRBV7-9 to TRBJ2-1, with a tentative D call TRBD2 (6 bases). The CDR3 sequence is 16 residues long. Germline CDR1 reads SEHNR; CDR2 reads FQNEAQ (reference sequence). Trimming shortened V by 5 bases and J by 1 base, and 15 bases separated the two germline ends.

The chain couples TRBV30 to TRBJ1-2; no firm D call. V was cut by 0 bases and J by 5 bases, with 13 bases left in between. From germline, CDR1 is GTSNPN and CDR2 SVGIG (reference sequence). This CDR3 is 14 amino acids long. The CDR3 nucleotides are TGTGCCTGGAGTGTCGGGGAGGGTTGGTATGGCTACACCTTC. Translation gives CAWSVGEGWYGYTF.

This rearrangement joins TRBV5-1 to TRBJ1-2, with 12 bases fitting TRBD1. Germline V gene lookup returns CDR1 SGHRS and CDR2 YFSETQ. This CDR3 is 15 amino acids long. V lost 4 bases, J lost 7 bases, and 8 bases stayed unmatched. CDR3 residues: CASSTSGQGASGYTF. The DNA for the CDR3 is TGCGCCAGCAGCACGTCGGGACAGGGGGCGTCTGGCTACACCTTC.

The chain carries TRBV27 and TRBJ2-1, with 15 nucleotides matching TRBD2. V gave up 6 bases and J gave up 2 bases; unmatched junction bases: 8. Germline CDR1 is MNHEY and CDR2 is SMNVEV (reference sequence). This CDR3 comprises 18 residues. Written as DNA, the CDR3 is TGTGCCAGCAGCGGACTAGCGGGGGGGTCTCGGGCCTACAATGAGCAGTTCTTC. It is translated as CASSGLAGGSRAYNEQFF.

This clone occurred a few times. The CDR3 spells CASSYSGGVDSQPQHF. The CDR3 bases are TGTGCCAGCAGTTACTCTGGAGGGGTCGATAGTCAGCCCCAGCATTTT. The chain carries TRBV6-2 or TRBV6-3 and TRBJ1-5; TRBD1 is a possible D gene (5 bases). The V gene lost 0 bases and the J gene lost 6 bases, with 15 bases spanning the gap. The CDR3 runs 16 residues. Germline CDR1 is MNHEY and CDR2 is SVGEGT.

Only a few counts were recorded for this clone. J is TRBJ1-3 and V is TRBV2; maybe TRBD1 (5 bases). Deletions cut 3 bases from V and 1 base from J, with 10 bases between. CDR3 length: 15 residues. Germline assignment: CDR1 SNHLY and CDR2 FYNNEI. CDR3 DNA: TGTGCCAGCAGTGACTCAGGGTTTTCTGGAAACACCATATATTTT. Translated: CASSDSGFSGNTIYF.

Worth noting for this clone: The junction departs from germline at one end; a sequencing error may be responsible. The V gene is TRBV6-5, the J gene TRBJ2-7; 9 bases align to TRBD1. The germline V gene has CDR1 MNHEY and CDR2 SVGAGI. The CDR3 totals 12 residues. CDR3 region: CASNPGQGYSIF. CDR3 coding DNA: TGTGCCAGCAACCCGGGACAGGGTTACTCGATCTTC.

The rearrangement links TRBV5-1 to TRBJ1-2, with TRBD1 identical over 10 bases. Looked up from germline, CDR1 is SGHRS and CDR2 is YFSETQ. J gave up 8 bases and V 5 bases, and 6 bases lay outside the gene matches. This CDR3 spans 13 amino acids. The CDR3 reads CASRPGTGDGYTF. CDR3 in DNA: TGCGCCAGCAGACCCGGGACAGGGGACGGCTACACCTTC.

This clone was counted between two and nine times. V usage is TRBV19 and J usage is TRBJ1-5; 7 nucleotides match TRBD1. The CDR3 is made up of 16 amino acids. Germline V gene lookup returns CDR1 LNHDA and CDR2 SQIVND (reference sequence). J lost 6 bases, V lost 5 bases, and 13 bases had no gene match. As DNA, the CDR3 is TGTGCCAGTAGTCCGAGGTGGGACAGATTATTTCAGCCCCAGCATTTT. This sequence encodes CASSPRWDRLFQPQHF.

This clone was seen more than once but under ten times. This sequence joins TRBV11-3 and TRBJ2-4; D possibly corresponds to TRBD1 (5 bases). V lost 2 bases to trimming and J lost 8 bases, with 13 bases between them. CDR3 length: 14 residues. Germline V gene sequence: CDR1 SGHNT, CDR2 YENEEA. The CDR3 loop reads CASSLSTVWDIQYF. The CDR3 DNA reads as TGTGCCAGCAGCTTATCGACAGTTTGGGACATTCAGTACTTC.

The chain employs TRBV5-1 and TRBJ2-6; D gene uncertain. Germline CDR1 and CDR2: SGHRS and YFSETQ. The V end lost 0 bases, the J end lost 2 bases, and 6 bases lay between the germline ends. The CDR3 is 15 amino acids. DNA of the CDR3: TGCGCCAGCAGCTTGGTACCGGCTGGGGCCAACGTCCTGACTTTC. Amino acid sequence: CASSLVPAGANVLTF. Full variable domain (outside the CDR3, taken from reference TRBV5-1 and TRBJ2-6): KAGVTQTPRYLIKTRGQQVTLSCSPISGHRSVSWYQQTPGQGLQFLFEYFSETQRNKGNFPGRFSGRQFSNSRSEMNVSTLELGDSALYLCASSLVPAGANVLTFGAGSRLTVL.

Only one count was recorded for this clone. CDR3 sequence: CASSLGQGNNEQFF. The DNA for the CDR3 is TGCGCCAGCAGCTTGGGTCAGGGAAACAATGAGCAGTTCTTC. V usage is TRBV5-1 and J usage is TRBJ2-1; perhaps TRBD1 as D (5 bases). V was cut by 0 bases and J by 5 bases, with 9 bases left in between. Germline V gene lookup returns CDR1 SGHRS and CDR2 YFSETQ. The CDR3 length is 14 residues. Based on the CDR3 plus reference TRBV5-1 and TRBJ2-1, the full variable domain is KAGVTQTPRYLIKTRGQQVTLSCSPISGHRSVSWYQQTPGQGLQFLFEYFSETQRNKGNFPGRFSGRQFSNSRSEMNVSTLELGDSALYLCASSLGQGNNEQFFGPGTRLTVL.

The chain uses TRBV11-2 and TRBJ2-3; 8 bases agree with TRBD2. The J segment lost 1 base and the V segment lost 5 bases, leaving 2 bases of the junction unmatched. CDR1 and CDR2 from the germline V gene are SGHAT and FQNNGV. This CDR3 is built from 14 residues. CDR3: CASSPTSGTDTQYF. The CDR3 DNA reads as TGTGCCAGCAGCCCGACTAGCGGCACAGATACGCAGTATTTT.

In its sample, this clone was seen a few times. The chain recombines TRBV3-1 (or the pseudogene TRBV3-2) with TRBJ2-3; a possible D gene is TRBD2 (5 bases). Germline V gene lookup returns CDR1 LGHDT and CDR2 YNNKEL (reference sequence). The CDR3 consists of 14 residues. The germline V and J ends were trimmed by 0 bases and 3 bases, with 7 bases remaining between them. CDR3 coding DNA: TGTGCCAGCAGCCAAGAGAGGAGGACAGATACGCAGTATTTT. It codes for CASSQERRTDTQYF.

The chain employs TRBV6-6 and TRBJ2-5, with D possibly matching TRBD1 (5 bases). The V gene lost 11 bases and the J gene lost 1 base, with 11 bases spanning the gap. CDR1 is MNHNY, CDR2 SVGAGI, per germline (reference sequence). The length of the CDR3 is 12 residues. CDR3 DNA: TGTGCCGTTGGGGCCACCCAAGAGACCCAGTACTTC. It encodes CAVGATQETQYF.

This chain uses TRBV24-1 with TRBJ1-2; D remains unclear. Looked up from germline, CDR1 is KGHDR and CDR2 is SFDVKD. The CDR3 totals 12 residues. The germline V and J ends were trimmed by 3 bases and 7 bases, with 8 bases remaining between them. The DNA of the CDR3 is TGTGCCACCAGTGATAAATATTTTGGCTACACCTTC. Translating it yields CATSDKYFGYTF.